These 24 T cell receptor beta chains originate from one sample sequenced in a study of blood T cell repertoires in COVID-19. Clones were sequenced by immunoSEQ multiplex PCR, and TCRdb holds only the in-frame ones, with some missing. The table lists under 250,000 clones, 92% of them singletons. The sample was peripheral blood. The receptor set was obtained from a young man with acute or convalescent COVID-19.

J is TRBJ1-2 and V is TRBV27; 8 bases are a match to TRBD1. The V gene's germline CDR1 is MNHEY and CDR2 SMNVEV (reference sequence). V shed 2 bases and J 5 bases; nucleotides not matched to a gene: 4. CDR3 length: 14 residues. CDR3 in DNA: TGTGCCAGCAGTTTAGGGCAGGGGGCTTATGGCTACACCTTC. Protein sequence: CASSLGQGAYGYTF.

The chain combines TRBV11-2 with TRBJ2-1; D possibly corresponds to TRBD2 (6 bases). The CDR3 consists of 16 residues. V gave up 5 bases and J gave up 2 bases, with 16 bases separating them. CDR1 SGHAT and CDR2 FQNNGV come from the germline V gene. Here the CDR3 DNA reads TGTGCCAGCAGCCTTATTCGACTAGGAGCCTACAATGAGCAGTTCTTC. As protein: CASSLIRLGAYNEQFF.

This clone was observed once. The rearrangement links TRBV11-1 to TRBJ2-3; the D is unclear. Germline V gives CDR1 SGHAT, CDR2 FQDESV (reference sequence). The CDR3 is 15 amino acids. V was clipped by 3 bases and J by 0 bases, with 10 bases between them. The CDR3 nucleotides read TGTGCCAGCAGCTTGGCGGAAGCTAGCACAGATACGCAGTATTTT. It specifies CASSLAEASTDTQYF.

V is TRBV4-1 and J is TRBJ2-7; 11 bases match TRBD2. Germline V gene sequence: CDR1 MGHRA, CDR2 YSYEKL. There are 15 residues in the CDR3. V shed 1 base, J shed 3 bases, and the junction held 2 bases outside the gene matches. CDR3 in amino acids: CASSQGLAGSYEQYF. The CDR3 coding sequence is TGCGCCAGCAGCCAAGGACTAGCGGGGAGCTACGAGCAGTACTTC.

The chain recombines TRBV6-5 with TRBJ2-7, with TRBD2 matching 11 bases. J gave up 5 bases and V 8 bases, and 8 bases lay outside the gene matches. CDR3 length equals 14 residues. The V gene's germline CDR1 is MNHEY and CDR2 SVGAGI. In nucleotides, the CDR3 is TGTGCCAGCGGCTCACTAGCGGGAGACCACGAGCAGTACTTC. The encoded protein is CASGSLAGDHEQYF.

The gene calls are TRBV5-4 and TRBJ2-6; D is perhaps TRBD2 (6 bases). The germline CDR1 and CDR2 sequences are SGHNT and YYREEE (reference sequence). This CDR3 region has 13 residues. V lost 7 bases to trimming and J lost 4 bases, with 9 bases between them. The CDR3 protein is CASGGVGANVLTF. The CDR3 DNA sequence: TGTGCCAGCGGAGGGGTCGGGGCCAACGTCCTGACTTTC.

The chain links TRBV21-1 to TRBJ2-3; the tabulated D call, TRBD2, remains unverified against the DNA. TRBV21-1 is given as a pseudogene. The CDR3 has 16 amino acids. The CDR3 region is CASIQSGLAGTDTQYF. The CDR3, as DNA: TGTGCCAGCATACAAAGCGGACTAGCGGGCACAGATACGCAGTATTTT.

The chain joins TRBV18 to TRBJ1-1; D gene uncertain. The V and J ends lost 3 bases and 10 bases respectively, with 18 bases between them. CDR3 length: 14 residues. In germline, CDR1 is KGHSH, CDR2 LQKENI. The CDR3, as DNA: TGTGCCAGCTCACCTAGGCTGGGAGGCGGTATAGCTTTCTTT. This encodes CASSPRLGGGIAFF.

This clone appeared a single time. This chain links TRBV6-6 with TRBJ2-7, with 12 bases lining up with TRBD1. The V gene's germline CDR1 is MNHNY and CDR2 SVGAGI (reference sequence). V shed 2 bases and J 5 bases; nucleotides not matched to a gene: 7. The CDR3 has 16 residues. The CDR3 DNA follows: TGTGCCAGCAGTTACGATGCAGGGACAGGGGGCCACGAGCAGTACTTC. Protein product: CASSYDAGTGGHEQYF.

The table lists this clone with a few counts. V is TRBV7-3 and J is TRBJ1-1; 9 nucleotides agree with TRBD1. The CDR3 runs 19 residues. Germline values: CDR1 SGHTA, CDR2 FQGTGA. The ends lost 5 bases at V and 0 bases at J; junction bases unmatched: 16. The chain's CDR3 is CASSKDRGPAPALNTEAFF. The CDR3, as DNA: TGTGCCAGCAGCAAGGACAGGGGTCCAGCTCCAGCCTTGAACACTGAAGCTTTCTTT.

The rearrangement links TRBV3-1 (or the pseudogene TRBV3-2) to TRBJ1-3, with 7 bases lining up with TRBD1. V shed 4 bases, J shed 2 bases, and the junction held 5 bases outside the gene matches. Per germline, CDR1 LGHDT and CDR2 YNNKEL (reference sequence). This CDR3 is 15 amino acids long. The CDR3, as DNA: TGTGCCAGCAGCCGGTCAGGGGGAGCTGGAAACACCATATATTTT. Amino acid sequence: CASSRSGGAGNTIYF.

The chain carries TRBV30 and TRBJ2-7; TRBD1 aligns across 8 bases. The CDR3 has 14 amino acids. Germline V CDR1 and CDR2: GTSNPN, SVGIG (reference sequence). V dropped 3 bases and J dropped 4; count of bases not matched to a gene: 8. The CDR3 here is CAWSAGGSEYEQYF. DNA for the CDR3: TGTGCCTGGAGCGCAGGGGGCAGTGAGTACGAGCAGTACTTC.

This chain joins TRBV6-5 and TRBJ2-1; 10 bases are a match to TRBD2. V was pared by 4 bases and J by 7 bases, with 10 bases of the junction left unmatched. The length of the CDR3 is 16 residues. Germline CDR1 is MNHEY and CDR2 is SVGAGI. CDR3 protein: CASSSRRRAGGNEQFF. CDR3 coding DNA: TGTGCCAGCAGTTCCCGTCGTCGAGCGGGGGGGAATGAGCAGTTCTTC.

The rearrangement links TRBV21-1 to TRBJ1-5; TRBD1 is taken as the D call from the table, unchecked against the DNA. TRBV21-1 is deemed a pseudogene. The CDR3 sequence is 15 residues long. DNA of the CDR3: TGTGCCAGCAGCGCAACGACAGTGGGTCATCAGCCCCAGCATTTT. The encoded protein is CASSATTVGHQPQHF.

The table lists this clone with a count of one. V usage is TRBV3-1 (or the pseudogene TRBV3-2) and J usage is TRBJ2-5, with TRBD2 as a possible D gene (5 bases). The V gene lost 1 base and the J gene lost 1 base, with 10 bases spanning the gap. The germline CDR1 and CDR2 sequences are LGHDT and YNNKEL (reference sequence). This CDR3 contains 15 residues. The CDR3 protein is CASSQVERPQETQYF. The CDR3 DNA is TGTGCCAGCAGCCAAGTGGAGCGGCCCCAAGAGACCCAGTACTTC.

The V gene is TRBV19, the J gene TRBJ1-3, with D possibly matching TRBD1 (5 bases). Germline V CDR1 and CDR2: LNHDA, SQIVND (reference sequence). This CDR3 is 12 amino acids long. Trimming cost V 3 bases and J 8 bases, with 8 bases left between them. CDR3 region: CASSIDRHTIYF. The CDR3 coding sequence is TGTGCCAGTAGTATCGACAGACACACCATATATTTT.

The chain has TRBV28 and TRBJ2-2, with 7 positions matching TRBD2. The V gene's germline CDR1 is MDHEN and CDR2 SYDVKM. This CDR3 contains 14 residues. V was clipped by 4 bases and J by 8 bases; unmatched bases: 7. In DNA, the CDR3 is TGTGCCAGCAGTTCTAGCGGAGAGGGGGGGGAGCTGTTTTTT. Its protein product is CASSSSGEGGELFF.

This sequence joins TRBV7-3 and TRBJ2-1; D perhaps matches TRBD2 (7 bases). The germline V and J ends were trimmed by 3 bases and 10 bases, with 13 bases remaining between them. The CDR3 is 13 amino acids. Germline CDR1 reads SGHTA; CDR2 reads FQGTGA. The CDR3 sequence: CASSFRGGVEQFF. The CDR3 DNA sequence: TGTGCCAGCAGCTTCCGAGGGGGGGTAGAGCAGTTCTTC.

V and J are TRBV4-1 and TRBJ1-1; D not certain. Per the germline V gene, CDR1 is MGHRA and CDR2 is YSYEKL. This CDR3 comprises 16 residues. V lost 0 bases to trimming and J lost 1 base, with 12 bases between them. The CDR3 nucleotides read TGCGCCAGCAGCCAAGATCAAGCAGCGCCGAACACTGAAGCTTTCTTT. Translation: CASSQDQAAPNTEAFF.

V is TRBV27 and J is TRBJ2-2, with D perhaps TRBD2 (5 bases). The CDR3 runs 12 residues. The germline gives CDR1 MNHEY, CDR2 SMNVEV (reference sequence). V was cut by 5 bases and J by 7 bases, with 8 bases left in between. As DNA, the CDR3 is TGTGCCAGCAGTCCGGGGATCGGGGAGCTGTTTTTT. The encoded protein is CASSPGIGELFF.

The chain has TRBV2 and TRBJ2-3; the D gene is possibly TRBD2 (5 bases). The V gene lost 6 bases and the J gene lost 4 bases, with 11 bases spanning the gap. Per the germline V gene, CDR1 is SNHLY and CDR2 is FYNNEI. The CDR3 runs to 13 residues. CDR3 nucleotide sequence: TGTGCCAGCAGCGAGGGAGTGCCAGATACGCAGTATTTT. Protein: CASSEGVPDTQYF. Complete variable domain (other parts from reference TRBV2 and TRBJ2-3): EPEVTQTPSHQVTQMGQEVILRCVPISNHLYFYWYRQILGQKVEFLVSFYNNEISEKSEIFDDQFSVERPDGSNFTLKIRSTKLEDSAMYFCASSEGVPDTQYFGPGTRLTVL.

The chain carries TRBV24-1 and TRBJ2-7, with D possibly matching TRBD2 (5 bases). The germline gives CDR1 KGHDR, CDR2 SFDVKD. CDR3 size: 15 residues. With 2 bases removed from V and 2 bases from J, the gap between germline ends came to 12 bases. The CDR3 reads CATSDSRRTAYEQYF. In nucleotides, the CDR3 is TGTGCCACCAGTGATTCTAGAAGGACTGCCTACGAGCAGTACTTC.

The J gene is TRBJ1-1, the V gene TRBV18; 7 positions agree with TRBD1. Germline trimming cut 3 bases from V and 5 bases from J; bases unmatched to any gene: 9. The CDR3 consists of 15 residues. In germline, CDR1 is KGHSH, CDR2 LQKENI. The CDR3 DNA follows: TGTGCCAGCTCACCCCGAACAGGGGATAGTACTGAAGCTTTCTTT. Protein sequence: CASSPRTGDSTEAFF.

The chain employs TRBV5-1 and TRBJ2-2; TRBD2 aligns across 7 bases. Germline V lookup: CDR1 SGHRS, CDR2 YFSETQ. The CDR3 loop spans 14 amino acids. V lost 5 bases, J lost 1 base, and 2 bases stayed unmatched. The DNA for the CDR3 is TGCGCCAGCAGGGGACTAATGAACACCGGGGAGCTGTTTTTT. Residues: CASRGLMNTGELFF.